This T cell receptor (beta chain) was sequenced in a study of T-cell memory formation after mild COVID-19. On the study more broadly: TCR clusters were mostly confined to one donor each. Study-wide results and caveats: Memory cells collected pre-infection included some clones that later responded, suggesting cross-reactive memory joined.

TCRdb analysed the 5' RACE reads with MiXCR anew, one entry per CDR3 protein. The table includes almost 550,000 distinct CDR3 sequences, about a fifth detected once. On this clonotype: Antigen unknown.

The CDR3 is 19 residues long. Trimming took 3 bases from V and 2 from J; bases not matched to a gene: 11. Looked up from germline, CDR1 is SGHAT and CDR2 is FQNNGV. The chain has TRBV11-2 and TRBJ2-1; the match to TRBD2 covers 12 bases. This TCR came from an adult woman who had mild COVID-19 (a few samples of this study predate the infection). Cell type and time point are not known. The material sequenced was PBMCs or a T cell subset sorted from them (not recorded which). CDR3 nucleotide sequence: TGTGCCAGCAGCTTGGGGTATGCTAGCGGGAGGGTTACCTACAATGAGCAGTTCTTC. It encodes CASSLGYASGRVTYNEQFF.